The 16 T cell receptor beta chains below come from one sample, sequenced in a study of cytotoxic CD8 clonotypes in ibrutinib-treated CLL. The repertoire was sequenced with immunoSEQ multiplex PCR; TCRdb's copy has only in-frame clones and lacks some. In the table there are about 300,000 clones, approximately 76% of which are singletons. The specimen was PBMCs, collected at disease progression, from a patient treated with ibrutinib. The receptors were sampled from a human donor with chronic lymphocytic leukemia.

This rearrangement joins TRBV11-2 to TRBJ1-2; D unclear. The germline V and J ends were trimmed by 3 bases and 8 bases, with 10 bases remaining between them. CDR1 is SGHAT, CDR2 FQNNGV, per germline. The CDR3 consists of 12 residues. The DNA of the CDR3 is TGTGCCAGCAGCTTGGCGGCTGGGGGCTACACCTTC. It encodes CASSLAAGGYTF.

CDR3 protein: CASSVEWDHTQYF. The CDR3 DNA sequence: TGTGCCAGCAGCGTAGAGTGGGATCATACGCAGTATTTT. The chain combines TRBV9 with TRBJ2-3; D remains unclear. Deletions cut 0 bases from V and 7 bases from J, with 9 bases between. CDR3 length equals 13 residues. The germline CDR1 and CDR2 sequences are SGDLS and YYNGEE.

About this clone itself: At the DNA level, this CDR3 is encoded by other sequences in the same sample as well. The rearrangement uses TRBV7-8 and TRBJ2-1; weak D call: TRBD2 (7 bases). CDR3 size: 15 residues. Germline loops: CDR1 SGHVS, CDR2 FQNEAQ. V dropped 1 base and J dropped 4 bases, with 11 bases sitting between them. CDR3 sequence reads: CASSLGGGRYNEQFF. For the CDR3, the DNA is TGTGCCAGCAGCTTAGGCGGGGGCCGGTACAATGAGCAGTTCTTC.

This clone was observed a few times. This chain connects TRBV15 to TRBJ1-3; D call uncertain. This CDR3 has 14 amino acids. CDR1 and CDR2 (germline): LNHNV, YYDKDF (reference sequence). Trimming took off 0 bases at V and 4 bases at J, with 7 bases between the two ends. In DNA form, the CDR3 reads TGTGCCACCAGCAGAGATCTGATCGGAAACACCATATATTTT. It codes for CATSRDLIGNTIYF.

The chain links TRBV6-1 to TRBJ1-2; tentatively, D is TRBD1 (6 bases). Germline V gene data show CDR1 as MNHNS and CDR2 as SASEGT. The ends were cut back, 6 bases at V and 3 bases at J, with 11 bases in the middle. The length of the CDR3 is 13 residues. CDR3 coding DNA: TGTGCCAGCAGGGCGGACAGATACTATGGCTACACCTTC. It yields the protein CASRADRYYGYTF.

This chain links TRBV14 with TRBJ2-2; D is uncertain. Germline V lookup: CDR1 SGHDN, CDR2 FVKESK. With 1 base removed from V and 5 bases from J, the gap between germline ends came to 14 bases. The CDR3 spans 16 residues. CDR3 sequence: CASSQVRPRRTGELFF. CDR3 DNA: TGTGCCAGCAGCCAAGTCAGGCCTCGGCGGACCGGGGAGCTGTTTTTT.

This clone has a handful of counts. Here the CDR3 reads CASSGQGAAFF. The DNA of the CDR3 is TGTGCCAGTAGCGGACAGGGGGCCGCTTTCTTT. V and J are TRBV19 and TRBJ1-1; 11 nucleotides line up with TRBD1. Germline V gene sequence: CDR1 LNHDA, CDR2 SQIVND (reference sequence). Trimming removed 6 bases from V and 11 bases from J; junction bases left unmatched: 2. The CDR3 runs to 11 residues.

The rearrangement links TRBV9 to TRBJ2-1; TRBD2 is a possible D gene (5 bases). V dropped 0 bases and J dropped 3 bases, with 10 bases sitting between them. Germline V gene data show CDR1 as SGDLS and CDR2 as YYNGEE. This CDR3 spans 15 amino acids. The CDR3 nucleotides read TGTGCCAGCAGCGTAGGAGGGAACGGCTACAATGAGCAGTTCTTC. It yields the protein CASSVGGNGYNEQFF.

This chain joins TRBV9 and TRBJ2-7, with TRBD1 matching over 7 bases. The V gene's germline CDR1 is SGDLS and CDR2 YYNGEE. Trimming removed 5 bases from V and 6 bases from J; junction bases left unmatched: 8. The CDR3 extends over 13 amino acids. CDR3 nucleotide sequence: TGTGCCAGCAGTAGAAGGACAGGTACCGAGCAGTACTTC. Translating it yields CASSRRTGTEQYF. The full variable domain, completed using reference TRBV9 and TRBJ2-7, is DSGVTQTPKHLITATGQRVTLRCSPRSGDLSVYWYQQSLDQGLQFLIQYYNGEERAKGNILERFSAQQFPDLHSELNLSSLELGDSALYFCASSRRTGTEQYFGPGTRLTVT.

The CDR3 reads CASSARREWGHNEQFF. CDR3 sequence (DNA): TGTGCCAGCAGTGCAAGGCGGGAGTGGGGCCACAATGAGCAGTTCTTC. The chain is built from TRBV2 and TRBJ2-1; 7 nucleotides agree with TRBD2. This CDR3 contains 16 residues. Germline V gene sequence: CDR1 SNHLY, CDR2 FYNNEI. The V and J ends lost 4 bases and 5 bases, in that order; junction bases with no gene match: 11.

The chain has TRBV7-6 and TRBJ2-7; possibly TRBD2 for D (6 bases). Germline-derived CDR1 and CDR2 are SGHVS and FNYEAQ. This CDR3 spans 15 amino acids. Trimming removed 5 bases at V and 1 base at J, with 15 bases between. DNA of the CDR3: TGTGCCAGCAGCCTTGTAGCGGCAGATTCCTACGAGCAGTACTTC. Translation: CASSLVAADSYEQYF.

The chain links TRBV29-1 to TRBJ2-5, with D possibly matching TRBD1 (7 bases). The germline V and J ends were trimmed by 6 bases and 1 base, with 15 bases remaining between them. This CDR3 contains 14 residues. Germline loops: CDR1 SQVTM, CDR2 ANQGSEA. CDR3 bases: TGCAGCGTCGCCAGGGGGGAAGGCCAAGAGACCCAGTACTTC. It is translated as CSVARGEGQETQYF.

Remarks on this clone: Relative to the germline gene, one junction end is altered; a read error may explain this. This chain joins TRBV5-4 and TRBJ2-7, with TRBD1 matching 8 bases. Germline assignment: CDR1 SGHNT and CDR2 YYREEE (reference sequence). This CDR3 has 15 residues. DNA of the CDR3: TGTGCCAGCAGCTTACCGGGACAGGTCTCCCACGAGCAGTACTTC. Translation: CASSLPGQVSHEQYF.

This clone has just one count. The rearrangement links TRBV7-2 to TRBJ2-7; 7 bases are shared with TRBD2. CDR1 is SGHTA and CDR2 is FQGNSA in the germline V gene. This CDR3 contains 14 residues. V shed 3 bases and J 0 bases; nucleotides not matched to a gene: 2. The CDR3, as DNA: TGTGCCAGCAGCTTTAGCGGGTTCTCCTACGAGCAGTACTTC. Residues: CASSFSGFSYEQYF.

V usage is TRBV5-6 and J usage is TRBJ2-2, with unresolved D. The CDR3 has 14 amino acids. V lost 0 bases and J 4 bases, leaving 7 bases between the germline ends. Germline assignment: CDR1 SGHDT and CDR2 YYEEEE. CDR3 coding DNA: TGTGCCAGCAGCTTGGGTAGCCCCACCGGGGAGCTGTTTTTT. This codes for CASSLGSPTGELFF.

The chain is built from TRBV11-2 and TRBJ1-6; tentatively, D is TRBD1 (5 bases). Germline V lookup: CDR1 SGHAT, CDR2 FQNNGV. With 0 bases removed from V and 7 bases from J, the gap between germline ends came to 13 bases. CDR3 length: 16 amino acids. The CDR3 loop reads CASSLELWGLNSPLHF. The CDR3 DNA reads as TGTGCCAGCAGCTTAGAGTTGTGGGGACTCAATTCACCCCTCCACTTT.